Listed below are T cell receptor beta chains from one sample, sequenced in a study of blood T cell repertoires in COVID-19. The protocol was immunoSEQ multiplex PCR, while the TCRdb copy is restricted to in-frame clones and leaves out a portion. Of 50,000 to 80,000 clones in the sample, about three quarters are singletons; the top ten hold approximately 5.6%. The specimen was peripheral blood. These receptors all stem from a human donor in a cohort sampled during active COVID-19. CDR3s include the opening cysteine and the closing phenylalanine or tryptophan. D genes are given only for firm matches. Only some rows state a clone size, as once, few, many or a class for expanded clones.

D gene	V gene	clone size	J gene	CDR3 DNA	CDR3 protein
-	TRBV19	-	TRBJ1-6	TGTGCCAGTAGTAACGCAGGGAATTCACCCCTCCACTTT	CASSNAGNSPLHF
-	TRBV5-1	-	TRBJ1-1	TGCGCCAGCAGCTTACTTGGTTCGAACACTGAAGCTTTCTTT	CASSLLGSNTEAFF
TRBD1	TRBV5-1	-	TRBJ2-1	TGCGCCAGCAGCTGGTCCGGGACAGGGAACTACAATGAGCAGTTCTTC	CASSWSGTGNYNEQFF
-	TRBV25-1	few	TRBJ2-2	TGTGCCAGCAGTCCACCTCGATCCGGGTCTCGGGAGCTGTTTTTT	CASSPPRSGSRELFF
-	TRBV5-1	-	TRBJ1-4	TGCGCCAGCAGCTTGTTGTCGAGGCAGGGATTCATAGGGACTAATGAAAAACTGTTTTTT	CASSLLSRQGFIGTNEKLFF
TRBD1	TRBV2	-	TRBJ2-2	TGTGCCAGCAGGGCACAGGGGGCCGCCGGGGAGCTGTTTTTT	CASRAQGAAGELFF
TRBD1	TRBV5-1	-	TRBJ1-4	TGCGCCAGCAGCTTGGTAGGGGGCAAAACTAATGAAAAACTGTTTTTT	CASSLVGGKTNEKLFF
TRBD2	TRBV24-1	-	TRBJ2-5	TGTGCCACTGGGACTAGCGGGGGGGCCGTAGAGACCCAGTACTTC	CATGTSGGAVETQYF
-	TRBV9	-	TRBJ2-5	TGTGCCAGCAGCAAAGACGGAGGGACCCAGTACTTC	CASSKDGGTQYF
-	TRBV9	few	TRBJ1-6	TGTGCCAGCAGCGCTTCGCCTCAGGGGCCCCATTCACCCCTCCACTTT	CASSASPQGPHSPLHF
-	TRBV27	few	TRBJ1-2	TGTGCCAGCAGTTCCCTCTATGCTGCGGGCTACACCTTC	CASSSLYAAGYTF
TRBD2	TRBV11-3	few	TRBJ2-5	TGTGCCAGCAGTCAGACTAGCGGGCGCCAAGAGACCCAGTACTTC	CASSQTSGRQETQYF
-	TRBV10-1	-	TRBJ1-1	TGCGCCAGCAGTGAGTCGGGGGGAGGCACTGAAGCTTTCTTT	CASSESGGGTEAFF
TRBD1	TRBV7-8	-	TRBJ1-4	TGTGCCAGCAGCTTTTCAGGGGGCGTCGAAAAACTGTTTTTT	CASSFSGGVEKLFF
TRBD2	TRBV6-5	-	TRBJ2-7	TGTGCCAGCACCTTAGCGGGGGGGCAGAACGAGCAGTACTTC	CASTLAGGQNEQYF
TRBD1	TRBV4-3	-	TRBJ2-1	TGCGCCAGCAGCCGCTCCCCGACGGGACAGAACAATGAGCAGTTCTTC	CASSRSPTGQNNEQFF
-	TRBV3-1/TRBV3-2	-	TRBJ1-6	TGTGCCAGCAGGGGAACCGGGACAAGAGTTTCACCCCTCCACTTT	CASRGTGTRVSPLHF
-	TRBV30	-	TRBJ1-2	TGTGCCTGGTCCAGCGGGGGGGGCTATAACGGCTACACCTTC	CAWSSGGGYNGYTF
TRBD2	TRBV5-1	-	TRBJ2-5	TGCGCCAGCAGCGCTAGCGGGGAGAACCAAGAGACCCAGTACTTC	CASSASGENQETQYF
TRBD2	TRBV10-2	-	TRBJ2-1	TGCGCCAGCTCCCCGCCAGCGGGGGAGGGCAATGAGCAGTTCTTC	CASSPPAGEGNEQFF
-	TRBV27	-	TRBJ2-2	TGTGCCAGCAGTCCACAGGGATACGGGGAGCTGTTTTTT	CASSPQGYGELFF
-	TRBV7-6	-	TRBJ1-5	TGTGCCAGCAGCTTAGGGGGCCGGGGGGCCGGGTATCAGCCCCAGCATTTT	CASSLGGRGAGYQPQHF
-	TRBV27	-	TRBJ2-3	TGTGCCAGCAGTTCCCTAGCGGATACGCAGTATTTT	CASSSLADTQYF
TRBD2	TRBV14	once	TRBJ2-7	TGTGCCAGCAGCCAAGTGCGGGGGGGCGCCGAGCAGTACTTC	CASSQVRGGAEQYF
-	TRBV5-1	-	TRBJ1-4	TGCGCCAGCAGCTTGGGCAGATCAACTAATGAAAAACTGTTTTTT	CASSLGRSTNEKLFF
TRBD1	TRBV6-5	once	TRBJ1-6	TGTGCCAGTCAAAGGACAGGGGGTAATTCACCCCTCCACTTT	CASQRTGGNSPLHF
-	TRBV24-1	-	TRBJ2-1	TGTGCCACCAGTGATGCCGCACTGTACAATGAGCAGTTCTTC	CATSDAALYNEQFF
-	TRBV27	-	TRBJ2-2	TGTGCCAGCCGAACCTATACCGGGAGCAACACCGGGGAGCTGTTTTTT	CASRTYTGSNTGELFF
TRBD1	TRBV9	-	TRBJ1-6	TGTGCCAGCGGACAGGTTAATTCACCCCTCCACTTT	CASGQVNSPLHF
-	TRBV29-1	-	TRBJ2-7	TGCAGCGTTGAATCCGGGACATACGAGCAGTACTTC	CSVESGTYEQYF
-	TRBV5-1	-	TRBJ2-1	TGCGCCAGCAGCTTGGAGGGACTGCTTCTGTTCTTC	CASSLEGLLLFF
-	TRBV4-3	-	TRBJ1-2	TGCGCCAGCAGCCAAGACGGGGGGCAGGGGAATGGCTACACCTTC	CASSQDGGQGNGYTF
TRBD2	TRBV30	many	TRBJ2-5	TGTGCCTGGAGTGGGCTAGCGGGGGAAGAGACCCAGTACTTC	CAWSGLAGEETQYF
TRBD2	TRBV27	-	TRBJ2-6	TGTGCCAGCAGTATAAAAGGTCGGGGGGGTCCCGGGGCCAACGTCCTGACTTTC	CASSIKGRGGPGANVLTF
-	TRBV10-3	-	TRBJ2-4	TGTGCCATCATCGGGGTTGGAGCCAAAAACATTCAGTACTTC	CAIIGVGAKNIQYF
-	TRBV2	-	TRBJ2-5	TGTGCCAGCAGTAGAGATGTAAAAGAGACCCAGTACTTC	CASSRDVKETQYF
-	TRBV11-2	-	TRBJ2-3	TGTGCCAGCAGCTCGGGTCGGGGTCCGCAGTATTTT	CASSSGRGPQYF
-	TRBV9	-	TRBJ2-3	TGTGCCAGCAGCGTAGAGCCAGGTTTGGATACGCAGTATTTT	CASSVEPGLDTQYF
-	TRBV14	-	TRBJ1-6	TGTGCCAGCAGCCTCCAGGGGCCCCAAAATTCACCCCTCCACTTT	CASSLQGPQNSPLHF
-	TRBV19	-	TRBJ1-5	TGTGCCAGTAGGGGGGCGCGGGCCGATCAGCCCCAGCATTTT	CASRGARADQPQHF
-	TRBV7-9	few	TRBJ1-6	TGTGCCAGCAGCTTATTACAGGGTTCACCCCTCCACTTT	CASSLLQGSPLHF
-	TRBV18	-	TRBJ2-7	TGTGCCAGCTCACCAGACGGGACAAGATCCTACGAGCAGTACTTC	CASSPDGTRSYEQYF
TRBD1	TRBV15	-	TRBJ1-1	TGTGCCACCCAAACAGGGGATTCGACTGAAGCTTTCTTT	CATQTGDSTEAFF
TRBD1	TRBV28	-	TRBJ1-3	TGTGCCAGCAGTCAACAGGGGGAAGTACACACCATATATTTT	CASSQQGEVHTIYF
TRBD2	TRBV11-2	once	TRBJ2-1	TGTGCCAGCAGCTTAGGAGCGGGGGGGCCCTATGAGCAGTTCTTC	CASSLGAGGPYEQFF
-	TRBV20-1	-	TRBJ2-1	TGCAGTGCGTATACAGGGAATGAGCAGTTCTTC	CSAYTGNEQFF
-	TRBV7-3	-	TRBJ2-2	TGTGCCAGCAGCTTGGGTACCGTAGGGGCCGGGGAGCTGTTTTTT	CASSLGTVGAGELFF
TRBD2	TRBV5-4	once	TRBJ2-2	TGTGCCAGCAGCGTAGGATTGCCGGGAGGAACCGGGGAGCTGTTTTTT	CASSVGLPGGTGELFF
-	TRBV6-2/TRBV6-3	-	TRBJ2-1	TGTGCCAGCAGCCCAGACAGGAAGACCTACAATGAGCAGTTCTTC	CASSPDRKTYNEQFF
TRBD2	TRBV5-1	-	TRBJ2-1	TGCGCCAGCAGCTTGGATCCTAGCGGGGGCCTCAGCTCCTACAATGAGCAGTTCTTC	CASSLDPSGGLSSYNEQFF
TRBD1	TRBV28	once	TRBJ2-7	TGTGCCAGCAGACCCAACCCGGTCAGGGGGAACGAGCAGTACTTC	CASRPNPVRGNEQYF